This is a list of T cell receptor beta chains from one sample in a study of shared clonotypes between healthy human individuals. Sequenced by immunoSEQ multiplex PCR; TCRdb stores in-frame clones only, minus some. The table shows about 1.4 million clones, with roughly 96% occurring only once. The sample was naive CD4+ T cells sorted from blood. The receptors here all came from a man aged 25 to 40 in good health. CDR3s include the opening cysteine and the closing phenylalanine or tryptophan. Fields, in order: CDR3 DNA, CDR3 protein, J gene, D gene, clone size, V gene. A D gene is named only where the DNA matches it firmly. For some rows the clone size is stated as once, few or many, or as a class when expanded; others skip it.

CDR3 DNA: TGTGCCCAAACGCGGGGGAGCGGCACTGAAGCTTTCTTT
CDR3 protein: CAQTRGSGTEAFF
J gene: TRBJ1-1
D gene: -
clone size: -
V gene: TRBV30

CDR3 DNA: TGTGCCAGCAGTTTTGGGTGGATTTGGGACAGCTCCTACGAGCAGTACTTC
CDR3 protein: CASSFGWIWDSSYEQYF
J gene: TRBJ2-7
D gene: TRBD1
clone size: -
V gene: TRBV28

CDR3 DNA: TGTGCCAGCAGCTTAGGCGCAGGCACAGATACGCAGTATTTT
CDR3 protein: CASSLGAGTDTQYF
J gene: TRBJ2-3
D gene: -
clone size: -
V gene: TRBV11-3

CDR3 DNA: TGTGCCACCCGGCCGGGAAGCTCCTACAATGAGCAGTTCTTC
CDR3 protein: CATRPGSSYNEQFF
J gene: TRBJ2-1
D gene: -
clone size: -
V gene: TRBV19

CDR3 DNA: TGTGCCAGCAGTCCGCGGGCAGATACGCAGTATTTT
CDR3 protein: CASSPRADTQYF
J gene: TRBJ2-3
D gene: -
clone size: -
V gene: TRBV28

CDR3 DNA: TGTGCCTGGAGTGCGGTAAACGGTGGAAACACCATATATTTT
CDR3 protein: CAWSAVNGGNTIYF
J gene: TRBJ1-3
D gene: -
clone size: few
V gene: TRBV30

CDR3 DNA: TGTGCCAGCAGTGCACATTCGTCGGATGAAAAACTGTTTTTT
CDR3 protein: CASSAHSSDEKLFF
J gene: TRBJ1-4
D gene: -
clone size: -
V gene: TRBV2

CDR3 DNA: TGTGCCAGCAGCATGGGGACAGTTGGGGGGTATGGCTACACCTTC
CDR3 protein: CASSMGTVGGYGYTF
J gene: TRBJ1-2
D gene: TRBD1
clone size: -
V gene: TRBV5-4

CDR3 DNA: TGTGCCAGCAGCGTAGCTTGGGTTCCCTACGAGCAGTACTTC
CDR3 protein: CASSVAWVPYEQYF
J gene: TRBJ2-7
D gene: -
clone size: -
V gene: TRBV9

CDR3 DNA: TGTGCCAGCAGTGAACCGTCGTCGAACACCGGGGAGCTGTTTTTT
CDR3 protein: CASSEPSSNTGELFF
J gene: TRBJ2-2
D gene: -
clone size: -
V gene: TRBV6-1

CDR3 DNA: TGCGCCAGCAGCCAAGATATCACTAGCGGGAGCAGGTACGAGCAGTACTTC
CDR3 protein: CASSQDITSGSRYEQYF
J gene: TRBJ2-7
D gene: TRBD2
clone size: -
V gene: TRBV4-3

CDR3 DNA: TGTGCCAGCAGTGAAGCTTTAGGGTCTTACCCCTACGAGCAGTACTTC
CDR3 protein: CASSEALGSYPYEQYF
J gene: TRBJ2-7
D gene: -
clone size: -
V gene: TRBV6-1

CDR3 DNA: TGCGCCATCCAGCGGGAGTGGCAAGAGACCCAGTACTTC
CDR3 protein: CAIQREWQETQYF
J gene: TRBJ2-5
D gene: TRBD2
clone size: -
V gene: TRBV10-2

CDR3 DNA: TGCGCCAGCACCGGAGGGGACGGGGAGCTGTTTTTT
CDR3 protein: CASTGGDGELFF
J gene: TRBJ2-2
D gene: -
clone size: -
V gene: TRBV10-1

CDR3 DNA: TGTGCCAGCAGCCGCCTCGGGGGCGGGAGTAGCGACGAGCAGTACTTC
CDR3 protein: CASSRLGGGSSDEQYF
J gene: TRBJ2-7
D gene: -
clone size: -
V gene: TRBV4-2

CDR3 DNA: TGTGCCAGTGGCGGGGGATCAGGAAACACCATATATTTT
CDR3 protein: CASGGGSGNTIYF
J gene: TRBJ1-3
D gene: -
clone size: -
V gene: TRBV19

CDR3 DNA: TGTGCCAGCAGCTTAGGGGGAGGCCTGAACACCGGGGAGCTGTTTTTT
CDR3 protein: CASSLGGGLNTGELFF
J gene: TRBJ2-2
D gene: -
clone size: -
V gene: TRBV11-3

CDR3 DNA: TGTGCCAGCAGCTTCACGACAGAGGATGGCTACACCTTC
CDR3 protein: CASSFTTEDGYTF
J gene: TRBJ1-2
D gene: -
clone size: -
V gene: TRBV7-9

CDR3 DNA: TGTGCCAGCAGTCTTCAGGCAGCGTACCAAGAGACCCAGTACTTC
CDR3 protein: CASSLQAAYQETQYF
J gene: TRBJ2-5
D gene: -
clone size: -
V gene: TRBV11-2

CDR3 DNA: TGTGCCAGCAGTAGCCCCCGGCCTAGCGGGTACAATGAGCAGTTCTTC
CDR3 protein: CASSSPRPSGYNEQFF
J gene: TRBJ2-1
D gene: TRBD2
clone size: -
V gene: TRBV6-6

CDR3 DNA: TGTGCCAGTTCGATAAACAATGAGCAGTTCTTC
CDR3 protein: CASSINNEQFF
J gene: TRBJ2-1
D gene: -
clone size: once
V gene: TRBV19

CDR3 DNA: TGTGCCAGCAGGACAGGGATGAACACTGAAGCTTTCTTT
CDR3 protein: CASRTGMNTEAFF
J gene: TRBJ1-1
D gene: TRBD1
clone size: once
V gene: TRBV2

CDR3 DNA: TGTGCTAGTGGTCTTCCCCCGGAGACTGGCCGGAAAGAGACCCAGTACTTC
CDR3 protein: CASGLPPETGRKETQYF
J gene: TRBJ2-5
D gene: -
clone size: -
V gene: TRBV12-5